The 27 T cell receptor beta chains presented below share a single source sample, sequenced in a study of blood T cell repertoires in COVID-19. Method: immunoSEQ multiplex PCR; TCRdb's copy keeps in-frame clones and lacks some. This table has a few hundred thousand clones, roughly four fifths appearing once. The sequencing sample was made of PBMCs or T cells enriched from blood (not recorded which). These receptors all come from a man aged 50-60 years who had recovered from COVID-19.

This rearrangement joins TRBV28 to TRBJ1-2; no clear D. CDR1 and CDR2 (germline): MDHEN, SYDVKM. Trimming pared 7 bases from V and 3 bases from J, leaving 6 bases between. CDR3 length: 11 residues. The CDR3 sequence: CASTGDYGYTF. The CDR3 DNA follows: TGTGCCAGCACGGGTGACTATGGCTACACCTTC.

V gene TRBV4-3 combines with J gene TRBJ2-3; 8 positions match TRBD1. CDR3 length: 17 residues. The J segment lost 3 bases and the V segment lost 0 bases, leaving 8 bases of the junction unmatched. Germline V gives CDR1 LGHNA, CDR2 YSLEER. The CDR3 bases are TGCGCCAGCAGCCAAGAGCCGACAGGGGACCGAACAGATACGCAGTATTTT. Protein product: CASSQEPTGDRTDTQYF.

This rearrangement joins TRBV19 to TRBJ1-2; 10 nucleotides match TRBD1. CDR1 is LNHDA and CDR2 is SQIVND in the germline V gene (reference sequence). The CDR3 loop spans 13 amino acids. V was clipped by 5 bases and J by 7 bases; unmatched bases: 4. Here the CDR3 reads CASSLTGGVGYTF. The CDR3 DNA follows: TGTGCCAGTAGTTTGACAGGGGGCGTTGGCTACACCTTC.

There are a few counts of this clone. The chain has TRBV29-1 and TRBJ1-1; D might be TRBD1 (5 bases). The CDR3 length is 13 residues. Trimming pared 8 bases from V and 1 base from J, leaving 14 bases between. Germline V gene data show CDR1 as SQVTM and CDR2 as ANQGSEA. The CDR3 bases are TGCAGCCCACAATTCCAGGGGAACACTGAAGCTTTCTTT. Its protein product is CSPQFQGNTEAFF.

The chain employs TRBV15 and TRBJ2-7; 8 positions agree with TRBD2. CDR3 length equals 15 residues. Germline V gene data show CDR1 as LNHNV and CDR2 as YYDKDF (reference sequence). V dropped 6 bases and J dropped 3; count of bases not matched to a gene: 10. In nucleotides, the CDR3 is TGTGCCACCAGGGACCCAACTAGCGGAGGCTACGAGCAGTACTTC. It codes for CATRDPTSGGYEQYF.

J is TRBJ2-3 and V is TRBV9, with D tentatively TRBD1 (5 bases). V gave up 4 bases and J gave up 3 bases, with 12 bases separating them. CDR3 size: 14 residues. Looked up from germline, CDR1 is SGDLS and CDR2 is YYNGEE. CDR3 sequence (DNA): TGTGCCAGCAGCCCGCGACAGACGACAGATACGCAGTATTTT. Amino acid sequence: CASSPRQTTDTQYF. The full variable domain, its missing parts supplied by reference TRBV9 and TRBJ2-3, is DSGVTQTPKHLITATGQRVTLRCSPRSGDLSVYWYQQSLDQGLQFLIQYYNGEERAKGNILERFSAQQFPDLHSELNLSSLELGDSALYFCASSPRQTTDTQYFGPGTRLTVL.

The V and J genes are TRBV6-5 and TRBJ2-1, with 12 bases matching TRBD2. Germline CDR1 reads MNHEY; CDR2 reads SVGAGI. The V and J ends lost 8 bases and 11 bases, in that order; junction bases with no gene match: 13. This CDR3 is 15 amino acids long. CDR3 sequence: CASGTQTSGSRKQFF. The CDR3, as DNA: TGTGCCAGCGGCACCCAGACTAGCGGGAGCCGGAAGCAGTTCTTC.

CDR3 loop: CASSKPQGSTDTQYF. CDR3 bases: TGTGCCAGCAGCAAACCTCAGGGGTCGACAGATACGCAGTATTTT. This chain uses TRBV5-8 with TRBJ2-3; D is perhaps TRBD1 (6 bases). The V gene lost 4 bases and the J gene lost 3 bases, with 15 bases spanning the gap. CDR3 length: 15 residues. The germline CDR1 and CDR2 sequences are SGHTS and YDEGEE.

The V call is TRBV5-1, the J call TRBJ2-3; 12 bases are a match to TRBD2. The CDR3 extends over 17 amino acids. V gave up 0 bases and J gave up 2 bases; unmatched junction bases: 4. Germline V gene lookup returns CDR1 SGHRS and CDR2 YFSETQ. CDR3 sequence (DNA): TGCGCCAGCAGCTTGGAGACTAGCGGGGGCCTCACAGATACGCAGTATTTT. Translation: CASSLETSGGLTDTQYF.

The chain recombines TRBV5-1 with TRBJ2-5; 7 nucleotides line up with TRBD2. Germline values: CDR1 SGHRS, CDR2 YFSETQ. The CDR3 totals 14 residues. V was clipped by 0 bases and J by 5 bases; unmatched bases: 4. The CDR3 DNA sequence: TGCGCCAGCAGCTTGGGAGCGGGAAGTGAGACCCAGTACTTC. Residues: CASSLGAGSETQYF.

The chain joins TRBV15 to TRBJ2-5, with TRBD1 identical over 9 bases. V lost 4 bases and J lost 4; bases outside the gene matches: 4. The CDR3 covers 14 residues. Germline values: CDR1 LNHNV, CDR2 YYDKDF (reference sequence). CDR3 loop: CATSNTGGRETQYF. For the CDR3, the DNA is TGTGCCACCAGCAATACAGGGGGCAGAGAGACCCAGTACTTC.

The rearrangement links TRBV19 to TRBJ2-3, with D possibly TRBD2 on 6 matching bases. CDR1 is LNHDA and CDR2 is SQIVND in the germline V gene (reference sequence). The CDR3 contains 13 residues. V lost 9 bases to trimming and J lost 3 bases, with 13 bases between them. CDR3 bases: TGTGCCAGCCGGAGGGGCCTTACAGATACGCAGTATTTT. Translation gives CASRRGLTDTQYF.

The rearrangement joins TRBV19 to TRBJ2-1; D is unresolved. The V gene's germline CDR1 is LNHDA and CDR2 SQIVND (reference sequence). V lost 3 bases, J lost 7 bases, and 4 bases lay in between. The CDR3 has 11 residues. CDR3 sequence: CASSMRNEQFF. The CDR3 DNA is TGTGCCAGTAGTATGAGGAATGAGCAGTTCTTC.

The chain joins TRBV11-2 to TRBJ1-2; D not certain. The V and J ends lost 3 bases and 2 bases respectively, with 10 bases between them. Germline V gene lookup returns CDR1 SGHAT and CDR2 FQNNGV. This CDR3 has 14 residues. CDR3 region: CASSLGGSNYGYTF. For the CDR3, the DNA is TGTGCCAGCAGCTTGGGAGGGTCGAACTATGGCTACACCTTC.

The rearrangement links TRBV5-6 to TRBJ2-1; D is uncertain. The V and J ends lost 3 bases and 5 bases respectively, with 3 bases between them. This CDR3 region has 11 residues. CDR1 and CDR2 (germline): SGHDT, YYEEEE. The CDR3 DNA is TGTGCCAGCAGCTGGCACAATGAGCAGTTCTTC. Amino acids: CASSWHNEQFF.

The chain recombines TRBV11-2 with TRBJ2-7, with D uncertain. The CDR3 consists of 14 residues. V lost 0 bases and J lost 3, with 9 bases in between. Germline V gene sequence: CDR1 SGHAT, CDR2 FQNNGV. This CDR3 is CASSLDNPIYEQYF. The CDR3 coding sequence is TGTGCCAGCAGCTTAGATAACCCTATCTACGAGCAGTACTTC.

CDR3 sequence reads: CASSQVWREGSYNEQFF. The CDR3 DNA follows: TGTGCCAGCAGCCAAGTTTGGCGGGAGGGCTCCTACAATGAGCAGTTCTTC. The chain couples TRBV3-1 (or the pseudogene TRBV3-2) to TRBJ2-1, with TRBD2 matching over 9 bases. V lost 1 base and J lost 0; bases outside the gene matches: 4. The CDR3 runs 17 residues. Germline loops: CDR1 LGHDT, CDR2 YNNKEL (reference sequence).

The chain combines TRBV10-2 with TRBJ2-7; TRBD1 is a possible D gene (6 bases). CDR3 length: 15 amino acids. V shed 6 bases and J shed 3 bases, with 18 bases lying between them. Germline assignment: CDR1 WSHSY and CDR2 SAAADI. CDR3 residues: CASSAFEDRYYEQYF. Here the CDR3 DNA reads TGCGCCAGCAGCGCTTTTGAGGACAGATACTACGAGCAGTACTTC.

The CDR3 loop reads CASSLDARGPNQPQHF. The CDR3 coding sequence is TGTGCCAGCAGCTTAGATGCCAGGGGGCCAAATCAGCCCCAGCATTTT. The V and J genes are TRBV7-2 and TRBJ1-5; 8 bases line up with TRBD1. Germline values: CDR1 SGHTA, CDR2 FQGNSA. Trimming removed 1 base from V and 4 bases from J; junction bases left unmatched: 6. CDR3 length equals 16 residues.

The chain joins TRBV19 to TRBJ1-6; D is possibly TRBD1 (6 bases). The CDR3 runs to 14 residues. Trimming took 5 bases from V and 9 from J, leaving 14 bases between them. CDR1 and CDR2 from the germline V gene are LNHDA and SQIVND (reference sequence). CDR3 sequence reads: CASSGATTGSPLHF. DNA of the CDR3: TGTGCCAGTAGTGGGGCCACGACAGGTTCACCCCTCCACTTT.

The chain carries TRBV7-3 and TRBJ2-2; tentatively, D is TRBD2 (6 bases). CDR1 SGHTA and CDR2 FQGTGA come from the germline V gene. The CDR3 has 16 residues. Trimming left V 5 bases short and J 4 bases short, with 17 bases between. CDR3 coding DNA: TGTGCCAGCAGCCTGCCGGGACTGACTAGCACCGGGGAGCTGTTTTTT. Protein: CASSLPGLTSTGELFF.

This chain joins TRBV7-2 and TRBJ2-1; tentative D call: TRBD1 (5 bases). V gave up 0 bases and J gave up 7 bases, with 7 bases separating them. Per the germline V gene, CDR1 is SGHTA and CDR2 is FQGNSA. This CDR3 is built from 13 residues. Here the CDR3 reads CASSLAPGNEQFF. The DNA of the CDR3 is TGTGCCAGCAGCTTAGCCCCAGGGAATGAGCAGTTCTTC.

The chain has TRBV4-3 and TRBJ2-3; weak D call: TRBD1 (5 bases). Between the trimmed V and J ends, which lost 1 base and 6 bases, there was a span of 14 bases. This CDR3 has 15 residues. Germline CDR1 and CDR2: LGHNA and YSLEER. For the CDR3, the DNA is TGCGCCAGCAGCCAAGGGGGCTCGAGGTCGGATACGCAGTATTTT. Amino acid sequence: CASSQGGSRSDTQYF.

CDR3 DNA sequence: TGTGCCAGCAGTTATGGGGCGGAAAAACTGTTTTTT. This gives the protein CASSYGAEKLFF. V is TRBV6-2 or TRBV6-3 and J is TRBJ1-4; maybe TRBD1 (5 bases). The germline V gene encodes CDR1 MNHEY and CDR2 SVGEGT. The CDR3 is 12 amino acids. Trimming removed 3 bases at V and 8 bases at J, with 7 bases between.

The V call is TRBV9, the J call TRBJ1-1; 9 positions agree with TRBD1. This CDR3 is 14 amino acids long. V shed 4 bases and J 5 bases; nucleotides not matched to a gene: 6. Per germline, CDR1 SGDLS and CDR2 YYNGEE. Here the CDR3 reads CASSQGQGVTEAFF. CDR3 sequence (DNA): TGTGCCAGCAGCCAGGGACAGGGTGTTACTGAAGCTTTCTTT.

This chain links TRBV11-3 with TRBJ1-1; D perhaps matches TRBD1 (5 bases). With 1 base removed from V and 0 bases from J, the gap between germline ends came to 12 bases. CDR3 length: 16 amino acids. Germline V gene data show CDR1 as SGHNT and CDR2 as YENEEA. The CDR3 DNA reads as TGTGCCAGCAGCTTAGTCCAGGGTCGGATGAACACTGAAGCTTTCTTT. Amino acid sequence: CASSLVQGRMNTEAFF. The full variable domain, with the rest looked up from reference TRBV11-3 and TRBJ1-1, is EAGVVQSPRYKIIEKKQPVAFWCNPISGHNTLYWYLQNLGQGPELLIRYENEEAVDDSQLPKDRFSAERLKGVDSTLKIQPAELGDSAVYLCASSLVQGRMNTEAFFGQGTRLTVV.

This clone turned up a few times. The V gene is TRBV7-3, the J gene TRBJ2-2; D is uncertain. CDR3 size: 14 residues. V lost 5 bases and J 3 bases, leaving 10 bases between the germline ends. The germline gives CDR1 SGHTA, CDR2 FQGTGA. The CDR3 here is CASSTNRDTGELFF. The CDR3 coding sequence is TGTGCCAGCAGCACAAACAGAGACACCGGGGAGCTGTTTTTT. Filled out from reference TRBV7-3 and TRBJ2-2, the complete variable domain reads GAGVSQTPSNKVTEKGKYVELRCDPISGHTALYWYRQSLGQGPEFLIYFQGTGAADDSGLPNDRFFAVRPEGSVSTLKIQRTERGDSAVYLCASSTNRDTGELFFGEGSRLTVL.